The clone carrying this T cell receptor (beta chain) has only a few counts. What it recognizes is unknown. This sample was included in a study of T cells in localized non-small cell lung cancer. Overall study results and limits: An association was observed between higher blood T cell density and longer overall survival. Adjacent lung held a median roughly 54 of the top 100 tumor clones.

The CDR3 loop spans 13 amino acids. Germline values: CDR1 MNHNS, CDR2 SASEGT. Between the trimmed V and J ends, which lost 11 bases and 0 bases, there was a span of 11 bases. Assay: immunoSEQ multiplex PCR; the TCRdb copy retains only in-frame clones and omits some. The table records over 30,000 clones, over 75% of them present only once. Specimen: peripheral blood, collected before any cancer treatment. The chain has TRBV6-1 and TRBJ1-3; the D is unclear. The source is a male donor at least 60 years old with stage III lung adenocarcinoma. The DNA for the CDR3 is TGTGCCTTCGTGACTTACTCTGGAAACACCATATATTTT. Amino acid sequence: CAFVTYSGNTIYF.